Below are 4 T cell receptor beta chains sequenced from a single sample in a study of Ad26.COV2.S vaccination and SARS-CoV-2 variants. Only in-frame clones appear in the TCRdb table, and some are missing; sequencing was by immunoSEQ multiplex PCR. The sample carries more than 300,000 clones, around 89% recorded once. The sample's treatment: 15 to 20 received Ad26.COV2.S at low or high dose, single or two shots; 5 received placebo; per-sample allocation not given. Day 63 after the first vaccine or placebo injection was the time point for sampling. The starting material was peripheral blood, obtained in a trial of Ad26.COV2.S vaccine versus placebo. Receptors were obtained from a person aged 18-65 years who received the Ad26.COV2.S COVID-19 vaccine or a placebo.

About this clone: The same CDR3 can be traced to other DNA sequences in this sample. This chain joins TRBV27 and TRBJ2-1, with D hard to call. V was cut by 5 bases and J by 4 bases, with 3 bases left in between. This CDR3 has 11 amino acids. CDR1 and CDR2 from the germline V gene are MNHEY and SMNVEV (reference sequence). This CDR3 reads CASSLYNEQFF. DNA of the CDR3: TGTGCCAGCAGTCTTTACAATGAGCAGTTCTTC.

V and J are TRBV25-1 and TRBJ2-7; D tentatively reads TRBD1 or TRBD2 (6 bases each). V dropped 4 bases and J dropped 7 bases, with 11 bases sitting between them. CDR1 is MGHDK, CDR2 SYGVNS, per germline. This CDR3 is 12 amino acids long. The CDR3 region is CASSVGGHEQYF. The DNA of the CDR3 is TGTGCCAGCAGTGTGGGGGGACATGAGCAGTACTTC.

J is TRBJ1-3 and V is TRBV12-3 or TRBV12-4; the D is unclear. The V end lost 4 bases, the J end lost 0 bases, and 4 bases lay between the germline ends. This CDR3 has 13 amino acids. The CDR3 coding sequence is TGTGCCAGCAGTTCCCTCTCTGGAAACACCATATATTTT. Its translation: CASSSLSGNTIYF.

The chain joins TRBV7-9 to TRBJ2-7, with 9 bases lining up with TRBD1. Germline CDR1 and CDR2: SEHNR and FQNEAQ (reference sequence). J lost 5 bases, V lost 4 bases, and 15 bases had no gene match. The CDR3 spans 17 residues. The CDR3 DNA follows: TGTGCCAGCAGCTCCCCCATCTGGGACAGGGTCAGTGACGAGCAGTACTTC. Translating it yields CASSSPIWDRVSDEQYF.